This passage covers 7 T cell receptor beta chains from one sample sequenced in a study of T cells in tuberculosis. Libraries were prepared by immunoSEQ multiplex PCR; TCRdb keeps only in-frame clonotypes and omits some of them. The sample lists around 38,000 clones, 95% seen once, with about 3.8% in the top ten. The sequenced material came from PBMCs. These receptors were taken from a donor aged 10 to 29 with latent tuberculosis or without tuberculosis infection.

This sequence joins TRBV6-5 and TRBJ1-1; perhaps TRBD1 as D (5 bases). V was trimmed by 2 bases and J by 5 bases, leaving 12 bases between them. The CDR3 contains 14 residues. From germline, CDR1 is MNHEY and CDR2 SVGAGI. CDR3 loop: CASSYLGRVTEAFF. CDR3 DNA sequence: TGTGCCAGCAGTTACCTGGGCAGGGTGACTGAAGCTTTCTTT.

The chain employs TRBV27 and TRBJ1-2; D unresolved. Trimming removed 6 bases at V and 2 bases at J, with 22 bases between. This CDR3 contains 17 residues. Germline V CDR1 and CDR2: MNHEY, SMNVEV (reference sequence). The CDR3 region has the DNA TGTGCCAGCAGCCGAAACCCCGCCGGGAAAGGGAACTATGGCTACACCTTC. Its protein is CASSRNPAGKGNYGYTF.

The chain carries TRBV19 and TRBJ2-6; maybe TRBD1 (6 bases). From germline, CDR1 is LNHDA and CDR2 SQIVND (reference sequence). CDR3 length: 15 amino acids. V was clipped by 6 bases and J by 0 bases, with 9 bases between them. For the CDR3, the DNA is TGTGCCAGTAGACAGGGCGTCTCTGGGGCCAACGTCCTGACTTTC. It codes for CASRQGVSGANVLTF.

This clone has just one count. The rearrangement links TRBV29-1 to TRBJ1-1; the match to TRBD1 covers 7 bases. Germline V gene data show CDR1 as SQVTM and CDR2 as ANQGSEA. J lost 6 bases, V lost 0 bases, and 7 bases had no gene match. The CDR3 length is 14 residues. The CDR3 loop is CSVEDQQGRPEAFF. The CDR3 bases are TGCAGCGTTGAAGATCAACAGGGGCGGCCTGAAGCTTTCTTT.

This chain joins TRBV30 and TRBJ1-2; D may be TRBD1 (5 bases). CDR1 is GTSNPN and CDR2 is SVGIG in the germline V gene (reference sequence). Trimming removed 0 bases at V and 3 bases at J, with 8 bases between. The CDR3 spans 13 residues. The CDR3: CAWSVTGDYGYTF. For the CDR3, the DNA is TGTGCCTGGAGTGTAACAGGAGACTATGGCTACACCTTC.

V and J are TRBV5-6 and TRBJ2-7; TRBD2 agrees at 9 bases. This CDR3 comprises 16 residues. Germline CDR1 is SGHDT and CDR2 is YYEEEE. Trimming took 3 bases from V and 7 from J; bases not matched to a gene: 14. CDR3 sequence: CASSSTLAGPTIEQYF. The CDR3 bases are TGTGCCAGCAGCTCAACGCTAGCGGGGCCTACGATTGAGCAGTACTTC.

The chain is built from TRBV25-1 and TRBJ2-7; 8 positions agree with TRBD1. Germline CDR1 MGHDK, CDR2 SYGVNS. CDR3 length: 16 amino acids. V was clipped by 3 bases and J by 3 bases; unmatched bases: 10. CDR3 DNA sequence: TGTGCCAGCAGTGAGAACACAGGGGGAGAATTCTACGAGCAGTACTTC. Translation gives CASSENTGGEFYEQYF.